The 25 T cell receptor beta chains listed next were all sequenced from one sample in a study of cytomegalovirus exposure and HLA in healthy donors. Clones were read by immunoSEQ multiplex PCR, and TCRdb kept only the in-frame ones, dropping some. In the table there are 110,000 or so clones, 86% of which are singletons. Sample: PBMCs. These receptors were collected from a woman aged 18-29 years in good health and CMV-seropositive.

The chain is built from TRBV28 and TRBJ2-3; 7 positions agree with TRBD2. Germline CDR1 is MDHEN and CDR2 is SYDVKM. This CDR3 is 18 amino acids long. V gave up 1 base and J gave up 1 base; unmatched junction bases: 11. The CDR3 DNA reads TGTGCCAGCAGTTTATACCCAATAAAACGGGGGGGCACAGATACGCAGTATTTT. Amino acid sequence: CASSLYPIKRGGTDTQYF.

This rearrangement joins TRBV4-1 to TRBJ2-7; the D is unclear. Trimming removed 0 bases from V and 0 bases from J, with 9 bases in between. Germline V gene data show CDR1 as MGHRA and CDR2 as YSYEKL. This CDR3 region has 15 residues. CDR3 bases: TGCGCCAGCAGCCAAGAGTTTACATCCTCCTACGAGCAGTACTTC. Protein sequence: CASSQEFTSSYEQYF.

This clone has only one observation. The genes are TRBV2 and TRBJ1-5; 11 bases are a match to TRBD1. This CDR3 has 15 amino acids. J was trimmed by 7 bases and V by 6 bases; bases with no gene match: 8. Germline V gene lookup returns CDR1 SNHLY and CDR2 FYNNEI. CDR3 region: CASSAGTGGGQPQHF. CDR3 coding DNA: TGTGCCAGCAGCGCCGGGACAGGGGGAGGCCAGCCCCAGCATTTT.

This chain connects TRBV4-2 to TRBJ2-5, with no clear D. Germline-derived CDR1 and CDR2 are LGHNA and YNFKEQ. There are 17 residues in the CDR3. V was cut by 0 bases and J by 4 bases, with 18 bases left in between. The CDR3 sequence: CASSQEIRDSWRETQYF. In DNA form, the CDR3 reads TGTGCCAGCAGCCAAGAGATCCGAGATAGCTGGAGAGAGACCCAGTACTTC.

This chain uses TRBV2 with TRBJ2-6, with D possibly matching TRBD1 (6 bases). This CDR3 is 16 amino acids long. CDR1 and CDR2 (germline): SNHLY, FYNNEI. V shed 6 bases and J shed 0 bases, with 12 bases lying between them. CDR3 in DNA: TGTGCCAGCAGACAGGGTCGGAGCTCTGGGGCCAACGTCCTGACTTTC. Protein sequence: CASRQGRSSGANVLTF.

This clone was counted a single time. The chain uses TRBV19 and TRBJ2-5, with TRBD2 matching 7 bases. Germline V CDR1 and CDR2: LNHDA, SQIVND (reference sequence). Trimming at V came to 7 bases and at J to 1 base, leaving 6 bases not matched to a gene. The CDR3 loop spans 14 amino acids. As DNA, the CDR3 is TGTGCCAGTAAGAGGGTAGCGGGCCAAGAGACCCAGTACTTC. It codes for CASKRVAGQETQYF.

V and J are TRBV19 and TRBJ2-7, with D uncertain. V lost 10 bases to trimming and J lost 3 bases, with 13 bases between them. CDR1 is LNHDA, CDR2 SQIVND, per germline (reference sequence). The CDR3 contains 12 residues. The DNA for the CDR3 is TGTGCCACCAGATCCCCGGGCTACGAGCAGTACTTC. This translates into CATRSPGYEQYF.

The rearrangement links TRBV25-1 to TRBJ2-1; 11 bases map to TRBD1. With 3 bases clipped from V and 7 bases from J, the junction kept 5 bases outside the gene matches. The length of the CDR3 is 15 residues. In germline, CDR1 is MGHDK, CDR2 SYGVNS. The chain's CDR3 is CASSEDRGLYNEQFF. CDR3 in DNA: TGTGCCAGCAGTGAGGACAGGGGGCTATATAATGAGCAGTTCTTC.

The chain employs TRBV5-1 and TRBJ2-5; tentative D call: TRBD2 (5 bases). Germline V gives CDR1 SGHRS, CDR2 YFSETQ. Trimming removed 0 bases at V and 2 bases at J, with 11 bases between. This CDR3 is 15 amino acids long. The CDR3 loop is CASSLGATGQETQYF. CDR3 coding DNA: TGCGCCAGCAGCTTGGGCGCCACGGGACAAGAGACCCAGTACTTC.

V is TRBV6-1 and J is TRBJ1-1; 8 bases are shared with TRBD1. From germline, CDR1 is MNHNS and CDR2 SASEGT. The trim removed 8 bases at V and 7 bases at J, leaving 9 bases unmatched. CDR3 size: 13 residues. CDR3 residues: CASQDRVFLEAFF. The CDR3 bases are TGTGCCAGCCAGGACAGGGTTTTCCTTGAAGCTTTCTTT.

The chain employs TRBV28 and TRBJ2-6; D is undetermined. Germline CDR1 and CDR2: MDHEN and SYDVKM. The germline V and J ends were trimmed by 2 bases and 0 bases, with 8 bases remaining between them. The CDR3 has 16 residues. This CDR3 is CASSLGWASGANVLTF. The CDR3, as DNA: TGTGCCAGCAGTTTAGGGTGGGCCTCTGGGGCCAACGTCCTGACTTTC. The whole variable domain, remainder taken from reference TRBV28 and TRBJ2-6, is DVKVTQSSRYLVKRTGEKVFLECVQDMDHENMFWYRQDPGLGLRLIYFSYDVKMKEKGDIPEGYSVSREKKERFSLILESASTNQTSMYLCASSLGWASGANVLTFGAGSRLTVL.

This chain joins TRBV4-1 and TRBJ2-5; TRBD2 matches at 8 bases. CDR3 size: 15 residues. Per the germline V gene, CDR1 is MGHRA and CDR2 is YSYEKL. The V gene end was trimmed by 1 base and the J gene end by 13 bases; junction bases not matched to a gene: 14. DNA of the CDR3: TGCGCCAGCAGCCAAGGACGGGACGGGAGGGCCCGTCGGTACTTC. It translates to CASSQGRDGRARRYF.

The chain couples TRBV6-1 to TRBJ2-2, with D uncertain. Germline loops: CDR1 MNHNS, CDR2 SASEGT. The CDR3 consists of 14 residues. Trimming removed 6 bases at V and 0 bases at J, with 8 bases between. CDR3 region: CASSTRANTGELFF. In DNA, the CDR3 is TGTGCCAGCAGCACCCGCGCGAACACCGGGGAGCTGTTTTTT.

The table lists this clone with a few counts. The chain recombines TRBV11-2 with TRBJ1-3; no clear D gene. The CDR3 spans 14 residues. Germline V gene lookup returns CDR1 SGHAT and CDR2 FQNNGV. The V gene lost 2 bases and the J gene lost 1 base, with 6 bases spanning the gap. The CDR3 nucleotides read TGTGCCAGCAGCTTATCGGGTTCTGGAAACACCATATATTTT. This sequence encodes CASSLSGSGNTIYF.

As regards this clone: Within the sample, other DNA sequences also encode this same CDR3. This chain connects TRBV7-3 to TRBJ2-5, with D perhaps TRBD2 (6 bases). Germline loops: CDR1 SGHTA, CDR2 FQGTGA. The CDR3 totals 13 residues. V lost 2 bases, J lost 4 bases, and 8 bases lay in between. Here the CDR3 reads CASSLGTGETQYF. The DNA for the CDR3 is TGTGCCAGCAGCTTAGGGACTGGAGAGACCCAGTACTTC.

The DNA of the CDR3 is TGTGCCAGCGCCCTTAGGAGCGGGGTCTTTCTGTCGTCCCAGTACTTC. Protein sequence: CASALRSGVFLSSQYF. V is TRBV5-6 and J is TRBJ2-5; 7 nucleotides line up with TRBD2. Germline CDR1 and CDR2: SGHDT and YYEEEE. The CDR3 has 16 residues. The V segment lost 7 bases and the J segment 9 bases; nucleotides outside the gene matches: 21.

The rearrangement links TRBV12-5 to TRBJ2-7, with TRBD1 matching over 9 bases. CDR1 and CDR2 (germline): LGHNT, FRNRAP. Losses at the gene ends were 3 bases for V and 3 bases for J; bases not matched to a gene: 3. The CDR3 totals 14 residues. The CDR3 loop is CASGLGTGFYEQYF. DNA for the CDR3: TGTGCTAGTGGTTTAGGGACAGGGTTCTACGAGCAGTACTTC.

This rearrangement joins TRBV7-2 to TRBJ1-4; no definite D call. Germline assignment: CDR1 SGHTA and CDR2 FQGNSA. This CDR3 is built from 13 residues. The germline V and J ends were trimmed by 6 bases and 3 bases, with 8 bases remaining between them. CDR3 in amino acids: CASSAEANEKLFF. CDR3 DNA sequence: TGTGCCAGCAGTGCGGAGGCTAATGAAAAACTGTTTTTT.

V is TRBV29-1 and J is TRBJ2-7, with 8 bases matching TRBD1. The CDR3 spans 12 residues. Germline values: CDR1 SQVTM, CDR2 ANQGSEA. Trimming cost V 6 bases and J 5 bases; bases outside gene matches: 6. As DNA, the CDR3 is TGCAGCGTCCTGACAGGGGTCCACGAGCAGTACTTC. Translating gives CSVLTGVHEQYF.

The gene calls are TRBV9 and TRBJ2-5; D is unresolved. The V gene's germline CDR1 is SGDLS and CDR2 YYNGEE. The CDR3 consists of 8 residues. V lost 10 bases, J lost 5 bases, and 3 bases lay in between. The CDR3: CALETQYF. CDR3 sequence (DNA): TGTGCCCTGGAGACCCAGTACTTC.

The V call is TRBV19, the J call TRBJ1-6; 7 bases line up with TRBD1. Per germline, CDR1 LNHDA and CDR2 SQIVND (reference sequence). The ends lost 10 bases at V and 0 bases at J; junction bases unmatched: 12. The CDR3 extends over 17 amino acids. The CDR3 nucleotides read TGTGCCAAGGGAAGGGGGCCCAACAGCTCCTATAATTCACCCCTCCACTTT. Amino acid sequence: CAKGRGPNSSYNSPLHF.

The rearrangement links TRBV7-9 to TRBJ1-4, with D unresolved. The V gene's germline CDR1 is SEHNR and CDR2 FQNEAQ (reference sequence). This CDR3 comprises 18 residues. Trimming stripped 6 bases from V and 4 bases from J, with 24 bases between. CDR3 nucleotides: TGTGCCAGCAGGGATCAGTCACGAGAGACACGCCTTAATGAAAAACTGTTTTTT. Amino acids: CASRDQSRETRLNEKLFF.

The chain links TRBV28 to TRBJ2-1; 10 bases map to TRBD2. V gave up 3 bases and J gave up 4 bases; unmatched junction bases: 3. Germline lookup yields CDR1 MDHEN and CDR2 SYDVKM. The CDR3 has 15 amino acids. CDR3 DNA sequence: TGTGCCAGCAGTTTTCGGACTAGCGGTTACAATGAGCAGTTCTTC. The encoded protein is CASSFRTSGYNEQFF.

This clone showed up just a few times. V usage is TRBV6-5 and J usage is TRBJ1-1; 9 positions match TRBD1. CDR1 is MNHEY and CDR2 is SVGAGI in the germline V gene. This CDR3 comprises 12 residues. Germline trimming cut 2 bases from V and 11 bases from J; bases unmatched to any gene: 3. CDR3 sequence reads: CASSYPTGGAFF. Here the CDR3 DNA reads TGTGCCAGCAGTTACCCTACAGGGGGCGCTTTCTTT.

The V and J genes are TRBV4-1 and TRBJ2-7, with D possibly being TRBD2 (6 bases). The V gene's germline CDR1 is MGHRA and CDR2 YSYEKL. The CDR3 covers 14 residues. V lost 1 base to trimming and J lost 3 bases, with 10 bases between them. CDR3 DNA sequence: TGCGCCAGCAGCCAAGGATGGGGGGTCTACGAGCAGTACTTC. Translating gives CASSQGWGVYEQYF.